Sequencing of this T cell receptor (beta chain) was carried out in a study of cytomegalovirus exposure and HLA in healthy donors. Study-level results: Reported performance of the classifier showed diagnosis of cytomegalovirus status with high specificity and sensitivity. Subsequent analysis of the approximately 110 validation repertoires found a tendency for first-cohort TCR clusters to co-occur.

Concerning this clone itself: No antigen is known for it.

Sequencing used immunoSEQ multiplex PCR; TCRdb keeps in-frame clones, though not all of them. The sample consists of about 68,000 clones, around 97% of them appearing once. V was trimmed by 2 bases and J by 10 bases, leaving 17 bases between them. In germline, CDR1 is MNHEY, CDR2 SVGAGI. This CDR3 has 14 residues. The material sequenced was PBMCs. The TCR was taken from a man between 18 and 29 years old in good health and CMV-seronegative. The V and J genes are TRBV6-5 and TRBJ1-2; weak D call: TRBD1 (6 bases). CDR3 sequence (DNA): TGTGCCAGCAGTTACAACCGTCAGACAGGCGACTACACCTTC. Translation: CASSYNRQTGDYTF.